This TCR beta chain derives from a study of blood T cells in healthy people across ages. Germline V gives CDR1 SNHLY, CDR2 FYNNEI. V gave up 2 bases and J gave up 1 base, with 8 bases separating them. The CDR3 has 14 residues. In its sample, this clonotype was seen many times. Then a second PCR, running about 7 to 11 cycles, was carried out with a sample-barcoded 5' primer and a J-beta primer mix. MiXCR was run by TCRdb on the 5' RACE reads, yielding one entry per CDR3 protein. The sample shows about 640,000 distinct CDR3 sequences, 25% to 35% of them seen only once. The sequence came from an elderly woman in good health. The rearrangement uses TRBV2 and TRBJ1-2, with no clear D. Sequencing used blood. CDR3: CASSETAVNYGYTF. The CDR3 DNA sequence: TGTGCCAGCAGTGAAACAGCCGTTAACTATGGCTACACCTTC.